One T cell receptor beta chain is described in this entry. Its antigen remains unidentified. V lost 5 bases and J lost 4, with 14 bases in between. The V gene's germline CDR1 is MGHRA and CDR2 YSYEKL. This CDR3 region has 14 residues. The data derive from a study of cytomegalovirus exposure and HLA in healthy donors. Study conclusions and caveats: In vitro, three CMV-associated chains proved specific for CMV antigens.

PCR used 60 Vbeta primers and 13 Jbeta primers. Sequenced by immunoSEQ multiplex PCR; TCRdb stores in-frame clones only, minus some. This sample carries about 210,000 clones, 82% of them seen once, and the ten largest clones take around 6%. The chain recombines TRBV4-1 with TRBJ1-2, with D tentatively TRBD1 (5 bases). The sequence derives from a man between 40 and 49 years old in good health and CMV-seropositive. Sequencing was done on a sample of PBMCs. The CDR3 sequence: CASSKAGGAYGYTF. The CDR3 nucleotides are TGCGCCAGCAGCAAGGCGGGGGGAGCCTATGGCTACACCTTC.